Sequencing of this TCR beta chain was carried out in a study of T cell clones after liver transplantation. Study as a whole: As an antigen-independent comparator, third-party-reactive TCRbeta sequences came from pre-transplant mixed lymphocyte reactions.

Trimming shortened V by 0 bases and J by 3 bases, and 2 bases separated the two germline ends. Germline V CDR1 and CDR2: DFQATT, SNEGSKA (reference sequence). The CDR3 has 11 residues. TCRdb's table, derived via immunoSEQ multiplex PCR, lists solely in-frame clones and lacks some. In the table there are over 45,000 clones, 55% to 85% of which are singletons. This TCR was sampled from a human patient who received a liver transplant. Some T cells may be graft donor cells. The chain links TRBV20-1 to TRBJ1-1, with D unresolved. The starting material was CD4+ T cells from blood, obtained more than 52 months after liver transplant. The CDR3 region has the DNA TGCAGTGCTAGAGACTACACTGAAGCTTTCTTT. Translated: CSARDYTEAFF.